This TCR beta chain was recovered during a study of molecular identifiers for immune sequencing clone quantification. The CDR3 runs 15 residues. CDR1 and CDR2 from the germline V gene are MNHEY and SVGAGI. Trimming pared 3 bases from V and 9 bases from J, leaving 18 bases between. Comments on this clonotype: A much more abundant neighbour one base away suggests this may be a read error.

A single record per CDR3 protein comes from TCRdb applying MiXCR to the PCR reads. The sample has hundreds of thousands of distinct CDR3 sequences; 20% are singletons. Input material: naive CD8+ T cells from blood, with Jurkat cell RNA spiked in. Indicated subset: FACS-sorted CD8+CD4-CCR7+CD45RA+ naive T cells. The sequence was collected from a human donor in good health. Some libraries in this study had Jurkat cell RNA spiked in. J is TRBJ1-5 and V is TRBV6-5; a weak D match, TRBD1 (6 bases). The CDR3 protein is CASSYGAGVGVPQHF. The CDR3 coding sequence is TGTGCCAGCAGTTATGGAGCAGGGGTAGGTGTGCCCCAGCATTTT.